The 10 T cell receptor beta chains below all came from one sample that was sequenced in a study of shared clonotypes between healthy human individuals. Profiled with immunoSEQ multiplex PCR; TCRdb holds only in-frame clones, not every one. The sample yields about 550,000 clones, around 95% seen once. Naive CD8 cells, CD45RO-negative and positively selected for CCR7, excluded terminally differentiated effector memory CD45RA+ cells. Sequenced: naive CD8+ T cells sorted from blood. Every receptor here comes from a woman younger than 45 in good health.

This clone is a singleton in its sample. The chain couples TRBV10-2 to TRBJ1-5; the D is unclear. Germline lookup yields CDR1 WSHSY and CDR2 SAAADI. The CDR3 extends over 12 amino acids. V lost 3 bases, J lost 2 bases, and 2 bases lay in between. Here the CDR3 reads CASSDGNQPQHF. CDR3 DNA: TGCGCCAGCAGTGATGGCAATCAGCCCCAGCATTTT.

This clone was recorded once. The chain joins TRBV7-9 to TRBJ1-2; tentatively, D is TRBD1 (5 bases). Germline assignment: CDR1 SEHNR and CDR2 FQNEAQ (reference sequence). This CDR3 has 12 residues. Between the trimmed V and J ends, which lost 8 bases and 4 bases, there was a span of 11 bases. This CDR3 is CASEGPSYGYTF. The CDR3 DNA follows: TGTGCCAGCGAGGGACCCAGCTATGGCTACACCTTC.

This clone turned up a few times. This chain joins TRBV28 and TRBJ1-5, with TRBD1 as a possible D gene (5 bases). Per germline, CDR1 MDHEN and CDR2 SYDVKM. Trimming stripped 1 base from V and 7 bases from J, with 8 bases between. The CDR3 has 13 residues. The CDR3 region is CASSLLGEQPQHF. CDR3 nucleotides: TGTGCCAGCAGTTTATTGGGGGAACAGCCCCAGCATTTT. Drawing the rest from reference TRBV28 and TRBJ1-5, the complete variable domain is DVKVTQSSRYLVKRTGEKVFLECVQDMDHENMFWYRQDPGLGLRLIYFSYDVKMKEKGDIPEGYSVSREKKERFSLILESASTNQTSMYLCASSLLGEQPQHFGDGTRLSIL.

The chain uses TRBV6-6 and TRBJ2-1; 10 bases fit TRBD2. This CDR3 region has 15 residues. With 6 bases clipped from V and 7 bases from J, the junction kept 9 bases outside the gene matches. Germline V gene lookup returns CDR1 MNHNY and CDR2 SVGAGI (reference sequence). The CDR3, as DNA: TGTGCCAGCAGATCCTCTAGCGGGAGTCAGAATGAGCAGTTCTTC. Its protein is CASRSSSGSQNEQFF.

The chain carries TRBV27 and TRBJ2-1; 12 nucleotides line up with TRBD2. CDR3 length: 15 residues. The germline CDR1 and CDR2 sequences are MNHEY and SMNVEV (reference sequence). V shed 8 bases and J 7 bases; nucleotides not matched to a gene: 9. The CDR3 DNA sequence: TGTGCCAGCCAACCCCTAGCGGGAGGGCCAAATGAGCAGTTCTTC. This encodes CASQPLAGGPNEQFF.

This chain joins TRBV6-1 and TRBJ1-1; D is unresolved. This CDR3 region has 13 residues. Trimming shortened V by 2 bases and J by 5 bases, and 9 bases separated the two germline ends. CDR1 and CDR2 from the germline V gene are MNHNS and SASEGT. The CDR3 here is CASSEIGVTEAFF. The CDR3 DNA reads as TGTGCCAGCAGTGAAATCGGGGTTACTGAAGCTTTCTTT.

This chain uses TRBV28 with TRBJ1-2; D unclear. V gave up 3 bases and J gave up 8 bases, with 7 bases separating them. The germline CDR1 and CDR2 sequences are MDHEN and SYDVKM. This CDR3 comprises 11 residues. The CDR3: CASSFPSGYTF. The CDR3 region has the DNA TGTGCCAGCAGTTTCCCCTCGGGCTACACCTTC.

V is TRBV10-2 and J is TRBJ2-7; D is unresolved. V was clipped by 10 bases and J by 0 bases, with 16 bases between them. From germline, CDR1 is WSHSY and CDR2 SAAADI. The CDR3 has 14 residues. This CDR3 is CATLIMNRSYEQYF. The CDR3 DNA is TGCGCCACGCTGATAATGAACCGCTCCTACGAGCAGTACTTC.

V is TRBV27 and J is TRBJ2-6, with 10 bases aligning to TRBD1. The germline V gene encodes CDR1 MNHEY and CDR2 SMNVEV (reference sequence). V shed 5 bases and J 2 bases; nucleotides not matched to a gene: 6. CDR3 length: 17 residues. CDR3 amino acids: CASSVTGGVTGANVLTF. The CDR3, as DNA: TGTGCCAGCAGTGTGACAGGGGGCGTCACTGGGGCCAACGTCCTGACTTTC.

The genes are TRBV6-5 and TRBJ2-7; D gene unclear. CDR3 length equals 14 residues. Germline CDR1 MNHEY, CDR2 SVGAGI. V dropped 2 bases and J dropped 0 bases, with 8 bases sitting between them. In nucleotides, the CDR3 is TGTGCCAGCAGTTACGCTATTAGCTCCTACGAGCAGTACTTC. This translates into CASSYAISSYEQYF.